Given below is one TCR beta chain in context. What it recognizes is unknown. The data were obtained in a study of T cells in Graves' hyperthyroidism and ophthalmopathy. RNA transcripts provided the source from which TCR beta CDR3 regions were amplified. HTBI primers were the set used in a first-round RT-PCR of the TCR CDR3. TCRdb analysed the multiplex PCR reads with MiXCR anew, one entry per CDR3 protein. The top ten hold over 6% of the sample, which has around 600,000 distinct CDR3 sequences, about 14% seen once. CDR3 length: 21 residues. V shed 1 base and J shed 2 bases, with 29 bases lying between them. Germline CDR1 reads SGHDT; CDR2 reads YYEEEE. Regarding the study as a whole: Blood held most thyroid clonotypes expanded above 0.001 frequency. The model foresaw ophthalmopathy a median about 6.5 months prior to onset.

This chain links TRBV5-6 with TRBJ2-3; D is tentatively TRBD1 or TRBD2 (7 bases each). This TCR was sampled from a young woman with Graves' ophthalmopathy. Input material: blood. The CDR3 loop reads CASSLSGGRRDRPGDTDTQYF. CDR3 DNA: TGTGCCAGCAGCTTGTCGGGGGGTCGGAGGGACAGACCAGGAGACACAGATACGCAGTATTTT. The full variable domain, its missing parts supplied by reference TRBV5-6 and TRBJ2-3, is DAGVTQSPTHLIKTRGQQVTLRCSPKSGHDTVSWYQQALGQGPQFIFQYYEEEERQRGNFPDRFSGHQFPNYSSELNVNALLLGDSALYLCASSLSGGRRDRPGDTDTQYFGPGTRLTVL.